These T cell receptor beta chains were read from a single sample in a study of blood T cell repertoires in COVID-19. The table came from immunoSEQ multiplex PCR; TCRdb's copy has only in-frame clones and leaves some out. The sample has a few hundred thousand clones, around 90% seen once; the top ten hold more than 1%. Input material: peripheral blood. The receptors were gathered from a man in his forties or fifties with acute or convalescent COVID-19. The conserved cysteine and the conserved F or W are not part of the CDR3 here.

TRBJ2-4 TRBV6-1 ASSEWDRLPH
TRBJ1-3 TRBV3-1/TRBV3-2 ASSQSTLSGNTIY
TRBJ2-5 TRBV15 ATSRDRVQRGAKETQY
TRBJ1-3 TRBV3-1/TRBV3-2 ASSQDLDNSGNTIY
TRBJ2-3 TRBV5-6 ASSLGATTDTQY
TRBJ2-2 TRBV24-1 ATGDTGNTGELF
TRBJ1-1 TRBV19 ASTVSETDPQGAF
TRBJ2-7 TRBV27 ASRRDKEYEQY
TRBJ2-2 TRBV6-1 ASSEALRRAANTGELF
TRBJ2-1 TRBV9 ASSVLPSGSYNEQF
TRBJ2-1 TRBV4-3 ASSQDREGLYNEQF
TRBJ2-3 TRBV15 ATSRESLLTDTQY
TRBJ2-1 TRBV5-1 ASSLTGRNNEQF
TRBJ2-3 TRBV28 ASSSLIAEYSTDTQY
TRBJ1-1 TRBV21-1 ASVGGASDTEAF
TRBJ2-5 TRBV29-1 SVAQGQETQY
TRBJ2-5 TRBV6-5 ASSYTGTSSETQY
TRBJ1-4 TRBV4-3 ASSQETGGWNEKLF
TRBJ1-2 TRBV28 ASSTPGTGGDYGYT
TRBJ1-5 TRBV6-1 ASSDYQFGMAQH
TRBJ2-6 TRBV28 ASSFPGVGANVLT
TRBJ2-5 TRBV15 ATTNRGMETQY
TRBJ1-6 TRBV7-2 ASSLSPGGAYNSPLH
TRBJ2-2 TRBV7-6 ASSLRTATNTGELF
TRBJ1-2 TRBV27 ASSLSHQPGLGGYT
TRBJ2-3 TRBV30 ACTPGGWDTQY
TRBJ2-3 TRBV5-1 ASSFGTSGGDTQY
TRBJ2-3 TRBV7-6 ASSPTGGTDTQY
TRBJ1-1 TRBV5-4 ASSPAGALNTEAF
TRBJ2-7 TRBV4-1 ASSRSGLYSYEQY
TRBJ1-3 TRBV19 ASSTLPGQGGGNTIY
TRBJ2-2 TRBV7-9 ASSAGTGHTGELF
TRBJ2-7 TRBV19 ASSISRQAVYEQY
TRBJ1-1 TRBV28 ASSSGQGEMNTEAF
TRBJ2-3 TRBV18 ASSIPDRVDTQY
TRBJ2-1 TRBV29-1 SVDGYNEQF
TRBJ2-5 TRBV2 ASSDLAGVLETQY
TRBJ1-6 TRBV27 ASSIRMTGGDSPLH
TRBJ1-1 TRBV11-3 ASSRDRVSVNTEAF
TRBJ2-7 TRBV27 ASSLRISGGEQY
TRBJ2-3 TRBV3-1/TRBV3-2 ASSPGIGTDTQY
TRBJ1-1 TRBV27 ASSSWRNTEAF
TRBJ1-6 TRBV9 ASSPSGGDYSPLH
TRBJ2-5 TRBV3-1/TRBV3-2 ASSQTQREETQY
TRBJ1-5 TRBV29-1 SVALGGNQPQH
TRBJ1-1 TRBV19 AKTGGNTEAF
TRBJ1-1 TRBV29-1 SVRLQGFEAF
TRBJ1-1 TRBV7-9 ASSSLLGGRRNTEAF
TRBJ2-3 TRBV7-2 ASSPTLSGQGINTDTQY
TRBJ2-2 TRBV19 ASRGGRSTGELF
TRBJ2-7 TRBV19 ASSIATGGHEQY
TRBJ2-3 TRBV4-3 ASSSQTGFADTQY
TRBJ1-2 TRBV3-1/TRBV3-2 ASTGSFYGYT
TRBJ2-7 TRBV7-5 ARRYGGLLTYEQY